Presented here are 20 T cell receptor beta chains from one specimen sequenced in a study of T cell changes during pregnancy in multiple sclerosis. Generated by immunoSEQ multiplex PCR, the TCRdb table keeps only in-frame clones and is missing some. The table lists under 75,000 clones, around nine tenths of them singletons. Specimen: peripheral blood, collected in the third trimester of pregnancy. Receptors originate from a female donor in good health, enrolled as a control in a pregnancy study.

The genes are TRBV28 and TRBJ2-1; 11 nucleotides line up with TRBD2. Germline V gene sequence: CDR1 MDHEN, CDR2 SYDVKM. This CDR3 has 13 residues. With V trimmed by 10 bases and J by 6 bases, 5 bases remained unmatched. CDR3 sequence reads: CATQTSGSNEQFF. The CDR3, as DNA: TGTGCCACCCAAACTAGCGGGAGCAATGAGCAGTTCTTC.

The rearrangement links TRBV7-2 to TRBJ1-1; maybe TRBD1 (5 bases). Germline V gene sequence: CDR1 SGHTA, CDR2 FQGNSA. CDR3 length: 16 residues. Trimming left V 1 base short and J 6 bases short, with 18 bases between. CDR3 loop: CASSLGSEGRRSEAFF. Written as DNA, the CDR3 is TGTGCCAGCAGCTTAGGATCGGAGGGGCGACGGTCTGAAGCTTTCTTT.

V and J are TRBV11-2 and TRBJ1-2, with D possibly TRBD1 on 6 matching bases. The CDR3 has 18 residues. Germline V gene sequence: CDR1 SGHAT, CDR2 FQNNGV. V lost 3 bases and J 5 bases, leaving 25 bases between the germline ends. The CDR3 nucleotides read TGTGCCAGCAGCTTTATGCCCTCTCGGGGGGCTTGGTTTTATGGCTACACCTTC. Protein product: CASSFMPSRGAWFYGYTF.

The chain has TRBV10-3 and TRBJ2-3, with D possibly matching TRBD1 (6 bases). V was shortened by 6 bases and J by 2 bases, with 12 bases between the two germline ends. The length of the CDR3 is 14 residues. CDR1 is ENHRY, CDR2 SYGVKD, per germline. The CDR3 spells CAISRGFNTDTQYF. The CDR3, as DNA: TGTGCCATCAGCAGGGGTTTCAACACAGATACGCAGTATTTT.

The V call is TRBV7-3, the J call TRBJ2-5; 7 bases line up with TRBD2. The germline V gene encodes CDR1 SGHTA and CDR2 FQGTGA. This CDR3 spans 14 amino acids. V dropped 5 bases and J dropped 4; count of bases not matched to a gene: 7. The CDR3 coding sequence is TGTGCCAGCAGCAATCTAGCGGATAGAGAGACCCAGTACTTC. Translation gives CASSNLADRETQYF.

This chain links TRBV30 with TRBJ1-2; D perhaps matches TRBD1 (6 bases). Germline values: CDR1 GTSNPN, CDR2 SVGIG (reference sequence). V lost 3 bases, J lost 4 bases, and 6 bases lay in between. The CDR3 extends over 11 amino acids. CDR3 protein: CAWRTGYGYTF. CDR3 nucleotide sequence: TGTGCCTGGAGGACAGGCTATGGCTACACCTTC.

This clone was seen more than once but under ten times. V usage is TRBV14 and J usage is TRBJ1-6; D might be TRBD1 (6 bases). V was clipped by 2 bases and J by 6 bases, with 17 bases between them. Germline V gives CDR1 SGHDN, CDR2 FVKESK. This CDR3 has 17 residues. The CDR3 loop is CASSQSRTGHLNSPLHF. The DNA of the CDR3 is TGTGCCAGCAGCCAAAGTCGGACGGGACATCTTAATTCACCCCTCCACTTT.

The chain joins TRBV27 to TRBJ1-1, with D maybe TRBD1 (5 bases). Trimming removed 6 bases from V and 8 bases from J, with 13 bases in between. Germline CDR1 is MNHEY and CDR2 is SMNVEV (reference sequence). The CDR3 has 12 amino acids. The CDR3, as DNA: TGTGCCAGCAGCCGGTGGGCAGGGGAAGCTTTCTTT. This translates into CASSRWAGEAFF.

The CDR3 region has the DNA TGTGCCAGCAGCGGCCTTGGGAGCTCCTACAATGAGCAGTTCTTC. Translated, it gives CASSGLGSSYNEQFF. The chain is built from TRBV9 and TRBJ2-1, with TRBD2 as a possible D gene (5 bases). CDR1 SGDLS and CDR2 YYNGEE come from the germline V gene. Trimming removed 3 bases from V and 0 bases from J, with 10 bases in between. This CDR3 comprises 15 residues.

The gene calls are TRBV5-4 and TRBJ2-1; 7 nucleotides line up with TRBD1. The CDR3 has 16 residues. Germline V lookup: CDR1 SGHNT, CDR2 YYREEE (reference sequence). J lost 2 bases, V lost 4 bases, and 9 bases had no gene match. CDR3 loop: CASSRGLSGTYNEQFF. The CDR3 coding sequence is TGTGCCAGCAGCAGGGGGCTGAGTGGCACCTACAATGAGCAGTTCTTC.

The chain joins TRBV5-6 to TRBJ1-4, with D uncertain. Germline CDR1 is SGHDT and CDR2 is YYEEEE. There are 15 residues in the CDR3. Trimming removed 2 bases from V and 8 bases from J, with 16 bases in between. The CDR3: CASSFRLPRQEKLFF. CDR3 bases: TGTGCCAGCAGCTTCAGACTGCCAAGGCAGGAAAAACTGTTTTTT.

The V and J genes are TRBV7-2 and TRBJ2-3; 14 bases line up with TRBD2. CDR1 and CDR2 from the germline V gene are SGHTA and FQGNSA. J gave up 0 bases and V 5 bases, and 4 bases lay outside the gene matches. The CDR3 is made up of 17 amino acids. In DNA form, the CDR3 reads TGTGCCAGCAGCAGCGGGACTAGCGGGAGAAGCACAGATACGCAGTATTTT. This encodes CASSSGTSGRSTDTQYF. Full variable domain (missing parts from reference TRBV7-2 and TRBJ2-3): GAGVSQSPSNKVTEKGKDVELRCDPISGHTALYWYRQSLGQGLEFLIYFQGNSAPDKSGLPSDRFSAERTGGSVSTLTIQRTQQEDSAVYLCASSSGTSGRSTDTQYFGPGTRLTVL.

The chain uses TRBV19 and TRBJ2-5; tentatively, D is TRBD1 (6 bases). Germline V gene data show CDR1 as LNHDA and CDR2 as SQIVND (reference sequence). The germline V and J ends were trimmed by 0 bases and 4 bases, with 12 bases remaining between them. The CDR3 sequence is 15 residues long. CDR3 residues: CASSIDTGPRETQYF. CDR3 bases: TGTGCCAGTAGTATAGATACAGGGCCGAGAGAGACCCAGTACTTC.

This sequence joins TRBV14 and TRBJ1-3; D not certain. Trimming cost V 5 bases and J 9 bases, with 8 bases left between them. CDR1 is SGHDN and CDR2 is FVKESK in the germline V gene. The CDR3 length is 11 residues. This CDR3 is CASSARGTIYF. The CDR3 DNA sequence: TGTGCCAGCAGCGCCCGGGGCACCATATATTTT.

The gene calls are TRBV6-5 and TRBJ1-1; TRBD1 aligns across 9 bases. V was clipped by 4 bases and J by 5 bases; unmatched bases: 5. The CDR3 is 14 residues long. CDR1 and CDR2 from the germline V gene are MNHEY and SVGAGI. In DNA form, the CDR3 reads TGTGCCAGCAGTTCCACGACAGGGGGGACTGAAGCTTTCTTT. Translating it yields CASSSTTGGTEAFF.

This chain links TRBV4-3 with TRBJ2-2; 8 nucleotides line up with TRBD1. The germline gives CDR1 LGHNA, CDR2 YSLEER. The CDR3 contains 14 residues. With V trimmed by 3 bases and J by 6 bases, 3 bases remained unmatched. This CDR3 is CASSQAQGAGELFF. As DNA, the CDR3 is TGCGCCAGCAGCCAGGCACAGGGGGCCGGGGAGCTGTTTTTT.

The rearrangement uses TRBV7-2 and TRBJ1-2; D gene ambiguous. The V and J ends lost 8 bases and 7 bases respectively, with 14 bases between them. Looked up from germline, CDR1 is SGHTA and CDR2 is FQGNSA. This CDR3 spans 12 amino acids. The DNA of the CDR3 is TGTGCCAGCGGATTGAGGGTTTCTGGCTACACCTTC. Translated: CASGLRVSGYTF.

The V and J genes are TRBV10-1 and TRBJ1-3, with D maybe TRBD1 (5 bases). Between the trimmed V and J ends, which lost 5 bases and 0 bases, there was a span of 20 bases. The CDR3 length is 18 residues. The germline gives CDR1 WNHNN, CDR2 SYGVQD (reference sequence). Written as DNA, the CDR3 is TGCGCCAGCAGTTTTTCCGACCAACAGGCTTCCTCTGGAAACACCATATATTTT. Translating it yields CASSFSDQQASSGNTIYF.

V is TRBV5-6 and J is TRBJ2-1, with 13 positions matching TRBD2. CDR1 is SGHDT and CDR2 is YYEEEE in the germline V gene. V shed 4 bases and J 10 bases; nucleotides not matched to a gene: 5. The CDR3 sequence is 14 residues long. DNA of the CDR3: TGTGCCAGCAGCGGAGCGGGACTAGCGGGAGAGCAGTTCTTC. It codes for CASSGAGLAGEQFF.

This rearrangement joins TRBV30 to TRBJ1-5; 8 bases are shared with TRBD1. Per the germline V gene, CDR1 is GTSNPN and CDR2 is SVGIG (reference sequence). Germline trimming cut 2 bases from V and 6 bases from J; bases unmatched to any gene: 9. This CDR3 has 15 amino acids. This chain's CDR3 is CAWSMGSGGFQPQHF. Written as DNA, the CDR3 is TGTGCCTGGAGTATGGGGTCAGGGGGCTTTCAGCCCCAGCATTTT.